This section outlines one T cell receptor (beta chain) sequence together with its context. These data are taken from a study of PD-L1 blockade in urothelial cancer. Per the germline V gene, CDR1 is LNHNV and CDR2 is YYDKDF (reference sequence). Deletions cut 3 bases from V and 4 bases from J, with 9 bases between. The CDR3 totals 14 residues. The time point denotes: pretreatment peripheral blood. Method: immunoSEQ multiplex PCR; TCRdb's copy keeps in-frame clones and lacks some. Among 45,000 or so clones listed, around 86% were seen once. The sequence was obtained from a man aged 50-59 years with urothelial cancer. The specimen comprised PBMCs, sampled around atezolizumab (anti-PD-L1) treatment. V is TRBV15 and J is TRBJ2-2; the D gene is possibly TRBD2 (5 bases). The DNA of the CDR3 is TGTGCCACCAGCAGTAGAGGGAGCACCGGGGAGCTGTTTTTT. It is translated as CATSSRGSTGELFF.